The present T cell receptor beta chain was sequenced within a study of Ad26.COV2.S vaccination and SARS-CoV-2 variants. Study as a whole: The study gave Ad26.COV2.S intramuscularly, once or twice 56 days apart. Regarding the study as a whole: Participants given vaccine showed non-spike TCR breadth similar to that of placebo recipients. Spike-specific TCR breadth was greater after Ad26.COV2.S than placebo.

V shed 2 bases and J 4 bases; nucleotides not matched to a gene: 6. The CDR3 loop spans 15 amino acids. Germline CDR1 and CDR2: MDHEN and SYDVKM. The table came from immunoSEQ multiplex PCR; TCRdb's copy has only in-frame clones and leaves some out. The table has about 350,000 clones, about 85% seen once. Of note for this clone: No antigen is known for it.

As for treatment: roughly 20 received Ad26.COV2.S at low or high dose, single or two shots; about 5 received placebo; per-sample allocation not given. Material that was analyzed had been drawn on day 63 after the first vaccine or placebo injection. The study used a vaccine consisting of an Ad26 vector that expressed Wuhan-strain SARS-CoV-2 spike. The genes are TRBV28 and TRBJ1-2; 8 bases are shared with TRBD1. Sequenced here: peripheral blood, sampled in a trial of Ad26.COV2.S vaccine versus placebo. This receptor was identified in a person between 18 and 65 years old who received the Ad26.COV2.S COVID-19 vaccine or a placebo. CDR3 loop: CASSLPQGAGYGYTF. In nucleotides, the CDR3 is TGTGCCAGCAGTTTACCTCAGGGGGCTGGCTATGGCTACACCTTC.